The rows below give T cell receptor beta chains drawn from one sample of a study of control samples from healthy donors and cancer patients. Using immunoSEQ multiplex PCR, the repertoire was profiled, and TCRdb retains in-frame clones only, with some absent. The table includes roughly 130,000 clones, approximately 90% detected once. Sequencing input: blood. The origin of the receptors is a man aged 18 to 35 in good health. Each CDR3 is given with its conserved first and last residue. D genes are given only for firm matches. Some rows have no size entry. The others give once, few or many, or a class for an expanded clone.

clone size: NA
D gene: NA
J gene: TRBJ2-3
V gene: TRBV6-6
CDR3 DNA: TGTGCCAGCAGTTCCCTTACAGATACGCAGTATTTT
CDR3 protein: CASSSLTDTQYF

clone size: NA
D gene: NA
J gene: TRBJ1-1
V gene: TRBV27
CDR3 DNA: TGTGCCAGCAGTGTCTCCCAGCCACAGATTTCCACTGAAGCTTTCTTT
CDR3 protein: CASSVSQPQISTEAFF

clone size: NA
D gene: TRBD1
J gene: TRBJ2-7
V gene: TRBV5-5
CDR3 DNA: TGTGCCAGCAGCCCTCGACAGGGATGGAGCGAGCAGTACTTC
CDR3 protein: CASSPRQGWSEQYF

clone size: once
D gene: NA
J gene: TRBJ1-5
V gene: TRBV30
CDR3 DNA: TGTGCCTGGAGTGCCGCTATGGGCAATCAGCCCCAGCATTTT
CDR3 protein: CAWSAAMGNQPQHF

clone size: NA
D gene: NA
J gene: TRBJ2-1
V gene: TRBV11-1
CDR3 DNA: TGTGCCAGCAGCTCCTTGCCCGGGGGGCGGGGTGAGCAGTTCTTC
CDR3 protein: CASSSLPGGRGEQFF

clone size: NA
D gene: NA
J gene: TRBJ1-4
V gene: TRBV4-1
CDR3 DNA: TGCGCCAGCACCGGAGGGACTTGGAGTGAAAAACTGTTTTTT
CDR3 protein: CASTGGTWSEKLFF

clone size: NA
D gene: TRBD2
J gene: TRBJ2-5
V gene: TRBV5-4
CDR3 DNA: TGTGCCAGCACTCCGCGCGGGGGACCCAGCCAAGAGACCCAGTACTTC
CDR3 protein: CASTPRGGPSQETQYF

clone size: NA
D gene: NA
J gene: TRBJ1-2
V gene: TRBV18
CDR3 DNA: TGTGCCAGCTCACCTCCCGACAGGACCTATGGCTACACCTTC
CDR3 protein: CASSPPDRTYGYTF

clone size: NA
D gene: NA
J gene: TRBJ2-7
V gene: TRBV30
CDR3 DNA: TGTGCCTGGAGTGTTTCGGGGGACGAGCAGTACTTC
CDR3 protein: CAWSVSGDEQYF

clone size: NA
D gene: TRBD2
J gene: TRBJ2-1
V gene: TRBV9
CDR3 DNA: TGTGCCAGCAGCCGAGCGGGGGGGCCAGGCAATGAGCAGTTCTTC
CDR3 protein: CASSRAGGPGNEQFF

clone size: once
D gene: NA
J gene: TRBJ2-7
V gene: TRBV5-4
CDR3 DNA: TGTGCCAGCAGCTTAACTCAATTAACAGGGCTGGCCTACGAGCAGTACTTC
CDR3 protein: CASSLTQLTGLAYEQYF

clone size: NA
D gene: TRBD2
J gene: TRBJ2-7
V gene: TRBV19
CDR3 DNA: TGTGCCAGTAGTATGGCTAGCGGGGGACCTTACGAGCAGTACTTC
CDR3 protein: CASSMASGGPYEQYF

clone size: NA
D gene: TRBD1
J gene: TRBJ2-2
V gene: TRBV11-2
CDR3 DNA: TGTGCCAGCAGCACGGACAGGGGTCGCACCGGGGAGCTGTTTTTT
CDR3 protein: CASSTDRGRTGELFF

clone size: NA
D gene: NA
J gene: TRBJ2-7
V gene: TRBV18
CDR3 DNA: TGTGCCAGCTCAGCCGCGGGCACAGTTTACGAGCAGTACTTC
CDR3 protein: CASSAAGTVYEQYF

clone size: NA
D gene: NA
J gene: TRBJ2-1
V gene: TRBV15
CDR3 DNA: TGTGCCACCAGCAGGGCTCGAGAAAGCCCCTACAATGAGCAGTTCTTC
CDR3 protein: CATSRARESPYNEQFF

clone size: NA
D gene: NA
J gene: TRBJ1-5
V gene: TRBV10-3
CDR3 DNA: TGTGCCATCAGTGCAGGGAATAATCAGCCCCAGCATTTT
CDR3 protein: CAISAGNNQPQHF

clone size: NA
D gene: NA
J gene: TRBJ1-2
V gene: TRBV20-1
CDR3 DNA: TGCAGTGCGTACACAGGGGGCTACACCTTC
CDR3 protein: CSAYTGGYTF

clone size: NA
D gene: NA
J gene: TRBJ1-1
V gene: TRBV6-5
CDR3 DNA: TGTGCCAGCAGTTACCTCCCCGGGCCGGTGAACACTGAAGCTTTCTTT
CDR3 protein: CASSYLPGPVNTEAFF

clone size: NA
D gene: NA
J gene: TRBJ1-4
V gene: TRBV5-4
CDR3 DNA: TGTGCCAGCAGCTTGGGAGGGTTTAGCGAAAAACTGTTTTTT
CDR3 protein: CASSLGGFSEKLFF

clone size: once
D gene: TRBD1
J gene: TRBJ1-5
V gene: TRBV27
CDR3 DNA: TGTGCCAGCAGGAGAAAGGGGGCTCAGCCCCAGCATTTT
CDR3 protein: CASRRKGAQPQHF

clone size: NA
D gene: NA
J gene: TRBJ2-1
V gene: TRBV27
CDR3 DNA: TGTGCCAGTTATGAGGCGTCCGGAAACAATGAGCAGTTCTTC
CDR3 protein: CASYEASGNNEQFF

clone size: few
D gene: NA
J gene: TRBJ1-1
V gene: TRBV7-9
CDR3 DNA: TGTGCCAGCAGCCGAAATCTGGGGCAAGGATCGAACACTGAAGCTTTCTTT
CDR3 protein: CASSRNLGQGSNTEAFF

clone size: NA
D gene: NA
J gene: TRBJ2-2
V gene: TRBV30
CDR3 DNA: TGTGCATCCCCTCTCTGGACGGCTACCGGGGAGCTGTTTTTT
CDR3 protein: CASPLWTATGELFF

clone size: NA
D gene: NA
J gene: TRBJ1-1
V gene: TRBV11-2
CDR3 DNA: TGTGCCAGCAGTTTTCTCGGGTCCAAAGCGGGGACTGAAGCTTTCTTT
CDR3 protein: CASSFLGSKAGTEAFF

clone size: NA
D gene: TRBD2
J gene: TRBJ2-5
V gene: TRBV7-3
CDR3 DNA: TGTGCCAGCAGCTTAACGGGGACTAGCACAGAGACCCAGTACTTC
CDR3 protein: CASSLTGTSTETQYF

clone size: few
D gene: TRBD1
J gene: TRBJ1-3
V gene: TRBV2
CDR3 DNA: TGTGCCAGCAGTCCGGACAGGGCGTCTGGAAACACCATATATTTT
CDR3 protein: CASSPDRASGNTIYF

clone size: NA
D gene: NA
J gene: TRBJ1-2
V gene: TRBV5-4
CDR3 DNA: TGTGCCAGCAGCTCCAAAAGGCCGGAGCCCCCGAGATATGGCTACACCTTC
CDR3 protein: CASSSKRPEPPRYGYTF

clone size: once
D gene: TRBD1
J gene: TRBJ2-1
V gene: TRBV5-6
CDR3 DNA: TGTGCCAGCAGCTTGGGTACAGGGGGCGCGTACAATGAGCAGTTCTTC
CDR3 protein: CASSLGTGGAYNEQFF

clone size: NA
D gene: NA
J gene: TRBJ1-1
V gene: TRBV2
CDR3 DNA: TGTGCCAGCGGTTTGGACAGGAACACTGAAGCTTTCTTT
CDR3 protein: CASGLDRNTEAFF

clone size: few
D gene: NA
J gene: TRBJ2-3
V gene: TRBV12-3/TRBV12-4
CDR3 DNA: TGTGCCACCCAAACGGAGACAGATACGCAGTATTTT
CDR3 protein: CATQTETDTQYF

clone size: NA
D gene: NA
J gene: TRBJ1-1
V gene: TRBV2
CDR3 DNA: TGTGCCAGCAGGGGCCTTCGGCAGAACACTGAAGCTTTCTTT
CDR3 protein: CASRGLRQNTEAFF

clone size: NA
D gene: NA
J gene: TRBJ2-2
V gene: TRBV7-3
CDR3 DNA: TGTGCCAGCAGCTGGGGAAACACCGGGGAGCTGTTTTTT
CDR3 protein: CASSWGNTGELFF

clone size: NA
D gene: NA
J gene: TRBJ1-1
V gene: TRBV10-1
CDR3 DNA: TGCGCCAGCAGCCCCAAGGAATGGGGGACTGAAGCTTTCTTT
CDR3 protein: CASSPKEWGTEAFF

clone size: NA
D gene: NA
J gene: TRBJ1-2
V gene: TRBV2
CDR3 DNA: TGTGCCAGTTCAGTGGGGAACTATGGCTACACCTTC
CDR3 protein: CASSVGNYGYTF

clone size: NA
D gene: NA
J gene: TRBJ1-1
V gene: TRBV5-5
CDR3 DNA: TGTGCCAGCAGCTTGTGGGTGGGCACTGAAGCTTTCTTT
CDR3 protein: CASSLWVGTEAFF

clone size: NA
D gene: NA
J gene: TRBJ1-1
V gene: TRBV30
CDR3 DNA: TGTGCCTGGGGCACGGGGGGCCTCACTGAAGCTTTCTTT
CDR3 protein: CAWGTGGLTEAFF

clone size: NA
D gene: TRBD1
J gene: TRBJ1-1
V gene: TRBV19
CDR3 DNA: TGTGCCAGTAGGGGGGGACAGGGGGTCAGCACTGAAGCTTTCTTT
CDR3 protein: CASRGGQGVSTEAFF

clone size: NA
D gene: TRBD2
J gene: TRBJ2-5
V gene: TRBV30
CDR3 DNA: TGTGCCTGGAGCCGGACTAGCGGGGGGGGAGAGACCCAGTACTTC
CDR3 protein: CAWSRTSGGGETQYF

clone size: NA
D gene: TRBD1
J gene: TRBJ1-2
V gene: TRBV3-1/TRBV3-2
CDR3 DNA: TGTGCCAGCAGCCAGTGGGACAGGGGGGGCTACACCTTC
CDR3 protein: CASSQWDRGGYTF

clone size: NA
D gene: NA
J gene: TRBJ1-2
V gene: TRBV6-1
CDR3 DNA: TGTGCCAGCAGTGAAGGGACAGCGCTAAACTATGGCTACACCTTC
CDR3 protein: CASSEGTALNYGYTF

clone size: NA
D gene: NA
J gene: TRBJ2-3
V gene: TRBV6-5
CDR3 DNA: TGTGCCAGCAGTTACGGGAGGGGGACGGGCACAGATACGCAGTATTTT
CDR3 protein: CASSYGRGTGTDTQYF

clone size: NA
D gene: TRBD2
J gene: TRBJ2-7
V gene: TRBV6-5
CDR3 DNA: TGTGCCAGCAGTTACTCTGGGGGGGGAATCTACGAGCAGTACTTC
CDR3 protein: CASSYSGGGIYEQYF

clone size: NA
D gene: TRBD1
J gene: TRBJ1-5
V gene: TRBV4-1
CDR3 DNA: TGCGCCAGCAGCGTCGGGACAGGGGAGGTCGAGGCCCAGCATTTT
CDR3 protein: CASSVGTGEVEAQHF

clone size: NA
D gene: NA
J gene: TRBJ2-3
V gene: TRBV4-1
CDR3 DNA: TGCGCCAGCAGCCATTCCGGGATAATAGGTTTCACAGATACGCAGTATTTT
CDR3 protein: CASSHSGIIGFTDTQYF

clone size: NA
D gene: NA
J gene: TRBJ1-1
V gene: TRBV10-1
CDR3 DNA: TGCGCCAGCAGTGAGTCCAGTCCGAACACTGAAGCTTTCTTT
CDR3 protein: CASSESSPNTEAFF

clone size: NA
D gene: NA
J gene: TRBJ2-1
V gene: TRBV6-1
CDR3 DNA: TGTGCCAGCAGTGAGTGGGGGGCCGGCTACAATGAGCAGTTCTTC
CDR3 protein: CASSEWGAGYNEQFF

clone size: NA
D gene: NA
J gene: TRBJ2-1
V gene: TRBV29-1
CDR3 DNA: TGCAGCGTTGAAACGGGGTTTCGCGAGCAGTTCTTC
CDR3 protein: CSVETGFREQFF

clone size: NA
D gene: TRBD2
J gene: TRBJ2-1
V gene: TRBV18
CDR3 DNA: TGTGCCAGCTTATTACTAGCGGGGGCTCGCAATGAGCAGTTCTTC
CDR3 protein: CASLLLAGARNEQFF

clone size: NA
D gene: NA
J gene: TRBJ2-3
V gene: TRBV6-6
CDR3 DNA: TGTGCCAGCAGATTAAGCACAGATACGCAGTATTTT
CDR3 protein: CASRLSTDTQYF

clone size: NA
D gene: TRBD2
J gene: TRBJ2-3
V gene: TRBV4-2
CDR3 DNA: TGTGCCAGCAGCCAAAGCCCCCCAGCGGGGGGGGGAGATACGCAGTATTTT
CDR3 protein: CASSQSPPAGGGDTQYF